The rows below give T cell receptor beta chains drawn from one sample of a study of cytomegalovirus exposure and HLA in healthy donors. Sequenced by immunoSEQ multiplex PCR; TCRdb stores in-frame clones only, minus some. Altogether 100,000 to 130,000 clones are present, approximately 74% being singletons, with the ten largest covering 11% to 15%. Material: PBMCs. These receptors were collected from a woman aged 35 to 49 in good health and CMV-seropositive. Each CDR3 is given with its conserved first and last residue. A D gene is named only where the DNA matches it firmly. Clone size is stated in some rows and not others, as once, few, many or a class when expanded.

j_call,v_call,d_call,clone_size,cdr3_aa,cdr3_nt
TRBJ1-2,TRBV7-2,TRBD1,.,CASSWGQGADYGYTF,TGTGCCAGCAGCTGGGGACAGGGAGCGGACTATGGCTACACCTTC
TRBJ1-4,TRBV4-3,.,.,CASSQQADRQNEKLFF,TGCGCCAGCAGCCAACAAGCCGACCGACAAAATGAAAAACTGTTTTTT
TRBJ1-6,TRBV6-1,TRBD1,few,CASSGGQGVSPLHF,TGTGCCAGCAGTGGGGGACAGGGAGTGTCACCCCTCCACTTT
TRBJ2-7,TRBV9,TRBD1,.,CASSPTTGTGTYEQYF,TGTGCCAGCAGCCCCACAACCGGGACAGGTACCTACGAGCAGTACTTC
TRBJ2-1,TRBV10-1,TRBD2,.,CASQTPAGAYNEQFF,TGCGCCAGCCAAACCCCAGCGGGGGCCTACAATGAGCAGTTCTTC
TRBJ1-6,TRBV2,TRBD1,.,CASSGTGSLLPFHF,TGTGCCAGCAGTGGGACAGGCTCACTACTGCCCTTCCACTTT
TRBJ1-1,TRBV2,TRBD1,.,CASSGQGGDTEAFF,TGTGCCAGCAGTGGACAGGGAGGAGACACTGAAGCTTTCTTT
TRBJ1-4,TRBV30,.,.,CAWSVLRSNEKLFF,TGTGCCTGGAGTGTACTGCGATCGAATGAAAAACTGTTTTTT
TRBJ2-7,TRBV11-2,.,.,CASSLELRSYEQYF,TGTGCCAGCAGCTTAGAGCTACGCTCCTACGAGCAGTACTTC
TRBJ2-7,TRBV27,.,.,CASSLFAGASYEQYF,TGTGCCAGCAGTTTATTCGCAGGGGCCTCCTACGAGCAGTACTTC